Listed below are T cell receptor beta chains from one sample, sequenced in a study of blood T cell repertoires in COVID-19. Profiling relied on immunoSEQ multiplex PCR, and the TCRdb table lists in-frame clones only, not all of them. This table has some 400,000 clones, about 90% appearing once. The source material was peripheral blood. Receptors originate from a woman under 40 with COVID-19, enrolled during active disease. Both conserved end residues are part of each CDR3. Each record gives: J gene, D gene, clone size, V gene, CDR3 DNA, CDR3 protein. A D gene is named only where the DNA matches it firmly. Only some rows state a clone size, as once, few, many or a class for expanded clones.

TRBJ2-7	TRBD1	NA	TRBV9	TGTGCCAGCAGCAGAACAGGGGGCTTGGAGCAGTACTTC	CASSRTGGLEQYF
TRBJ2-3	TRBD2	once	TRBV6-2/TRBV6-3	TGTGCCAGCAGTTACTCGAGCGGGAGTAGGGCAGATACGCAGTATTTT	CASSYSSGSRADTQYF
TRBJ2-5	NA	NA	TRBV29-1	TGCAGCGATCTGGACATACCCGGGACCCAGTACTTC	CSDLDIPGTQYF
TRBJ2-5	TRBD1	NA	TRBV18	TGTGCCAGCTCACCACCGGACAGGCGCCAAGAGACCCAGTACTTC	CASSPPDRRQETQYF
TRBJ2-5	TRBD2	NA	TRBV3-1/TRBV3-2	TGTGCCAGCAGCCCCGCCCTAAGCGGGACCGAAGAGACCCAGTACTTC	CASSPALSGTEETQYF
TRBJ2-3	TRBD2	once	TRBV4-3	TGCGCCAGCAGCCACCACTCCCTAGCGGGAGGTACTAGCACAGATACGCAGTATTTT	CASSHHSLAGGTSTDTQYF
TRBJ1-2	NA	NA	TRBV11-2	TGTGCCAGCACCAAAGGGGGTTCTAACTATGGCTACACCTTC	CASTKGGSNYGYTF
TRBJ1-6	TRBD1	NA	TRBV6-5	TGTGCCAGCAGTTACCTCGGACAGGGGAATAATTCACCCCTCCACTTT	CASSYLGQGNNSPLHF
TRBJ1-6	TRBD1	NA	TRBV7-6	TGTGCCAGCAGGAACAGGGGGTTCAATTCACCCCTCCACTTT	CASRNRGFNSPLHF
TRBJ1-5	NA	NA	TRBV15	TGTGCCACCAGCGCGTCCAGGGTGTATCGTCAGCCCCAGCATTTT	CATSASRVYRQPQHF
TRBJ1-1	NA	few	TRBV10-1	TGCGCCAGCAGTGAGTTGGTCAGGCCGAACACTGAAGCTTTCTTT	CASSELVRPNTEAFF
TRBJ1-5	TRBD1	NA	TRBV18	TGTGCCAGCTCACTCTCGGGGACAGGGTTTCAGCCCCAGCATTTT	CASSLSGTGFQPQHF
TRBJ2-7	TRBD1	NA	TRBV9	TGTGCCAGCAGCCCGAGGACAGGGGGAACCTACGAGCAGTACTTC	CASSPRTGGTYEQYF
TRBJ1-6	NA	few	TRBV6-5	TGTGCCAGCAGTTACTTGGGTCAGGGAAATAATTCACCCCTCCACTTT	CASSYLGQGNNSPLHF
TRBJ2-7	TRBD2	NA	TRBV5-1	TGCGCCAGCAGCCCGGGAGGGGGCTACGAGCAGTACTTC	CASSPGGGYEQYF
TRBJ1-4	NA	NA	TRBV6-5	TGTGCCAGCAGGACACGGGGAACGAACGAAAAACTGTTTTTT	CASRTRGTNEKLFF
TRBJ2-7	NA	NA	TRBV5-6	TGTGCCAGCAGCTTGGCCGGGAGATACGAGCAGTACTTC	CASSLAGRYEQYF
TRBJ2-1	NA	NA	TRBV24-1	TGTGCCACCAGTGGTCTGTCAGCGGCTGAGCAGTTCTTC	CATSGLSAAEQFF
TRBJ2-4	TRBD1	NA	TRBV5-4	TGTGCCAGCAGCTCCGGGACAGGGGGTCTCCTAGCCAAAAACATTCAGTACTTC	CASSSGTGGLLAKNIQYF
TRBJ2-1	TRBD2	NA	TRBV29-1	TGCAGCGTTGAGGGCCTAGCGGGAGTAAGTAATGAGCAGTTCTTC	CSVEGLAGVSNEQFF
TRBJ2-1	TRBD2	once	TRBV28	TGTGCCAGCAGTTTGGAGGGACTAGCGGTCTACAATGAGCAGTTCTTC	CASSLEGLAVYNEQFF
TRBJ1-1	TRBD1	NA	TRBV28	TGTGCCAGCAGTTCCTACAGGGGGACTGCGAACACTGAAGCTTTCTTT	CASSSYRGTANTEAFF
TRBJ2-7	NA	NA	TRBV6-5	TGTGCCAGCAGTCAGAGTAGCTGGAGCTCCTACGAGCAGTACTTC	CASSQSSWSSYEQYF
TRBJ1-5	NA	NA	TRBV19	TGTGCCAGTAGAGGCGGCGAGATTAGCAATCAGCCCCAGCATTTT	CASRGGEISNQPQHF
TRBJ2-7	NA	NA	TRBV28	TGTGCCAGCAGTCCCGTCAGGCGGGTCGGCTCCTACGAGCAGTACTTC	CASSPVRRVGSYEQYF
TRBJ1-1	NA	NA	TRBV3-1/TRBV3-2	TGTGCCAGCAGCCGGGGACTTGAAGCTTTCTTT	CASSRGLEAFF
TRBJ2-1	TRBD2	NA	TRBV11-2	TGTGCCAGCAGCGGACTAGCGGGAGTGGGGGAGCAGTTCTTC	CASSGLAGVGEQFF
TRBJ2-1	TRBD2	NA	TRBV4-1	TGCGCCAGCAGCCCCCCCCAGCGGGGATCCTACAATGAGCAGTTCTTC	CASSPPQRGSYNEQFF
TRBJ1-5	NA	NA	TRBV6-6	TGTGCCAGCAGCCCCTTCAGCAATCAGCCCCAGCATTTT	CASSPFSNQPQHF
TRBJ1-1	NA	NA	TRBV16	TGTGCCAGCAGCCACGGGGTGAACACTGAAGCTTTCTTT	CASSHGVNTEAFF
TRBJ1-2	TRBD1	NA	TRBV5-6	TGTGCCAGCAGCCTTGAGGGGACAGGCTATGGCTACACCTTC	CASSLEGTGYGYTF
TRBJ2-7	NA	NA	TRBV3-1/TRBV3-2	TGTGCCAGCAGCCAAGATTCCCTCTACGAGCAGTACTTC	CASSQDSLYEQYF
TRBJ2-5	TRBD2	NA	TRBV3-1/TRBV3-2	TGTGCCAGCAGCCAAGGCTCGCGGGAGGGGGAGACCCAGTACTTC	CASSQGSREGETQYF
TRBJ2-7	NA	NA	TRBV7-8	TGTGCCAGCAGCTTCGGCAGGGCCTACGAGCAGTACTTC	CASSFGRAYEQYF
TRBJ2-7	NA	NA	TRBV28	TGTGCCAGCAGTTTAGGGCACTACGAGCAGTACTTC	CASSLGHYEQYF
TRBJ2-5	TRBD2	NA	TRBV7-8	TGTGCCAGCAGCCCCGAGCCGGGACTAGCGGGAGAGACCCAGTACTTC	CASSPEPGLAGETQYF
TRBJ1-2	NA	NA	TRBV5-1	TGCGCCAGCAGCCTTGACGGACTCTATGGCTACACCTTC	CASSLDGLYGYTF
TRBJ2-3	TRBD2	NA	TRBV19	TGTGCCAGTATGAGGGAGGGCCTAACAGATACGCAGTATTTT	CASMREGLTDTQYF
TRBJ2-7	NA	NA	TRBV14	TGTGCCAGCAGCCATAATCCCTTTTCCGAGCACTTCGGGTACGAGCAGTACTTC	CASSHNPFSEHFGYEQYF
TRBJ2-2	NA	NA	TRBV19	TGTGCCAGTAGTAAAAACGGGGACACCGGGGAGCTGTTTTTT	CASSKNGDTGELFF
TRBJ2-4	NA	NA	TRBV28	TGTGCCAGCAGCCGATACAGAACCCAAGCCAAAAACATTCAGTACTTC	CASSRYRTQAKNIQYF
TRBJ2-1	TRBD2	NA	TRBV6-4	TGTGCCAGCAGTGACTCGAGGTCGCGGGAGGGATACAATGAGCAGTTCTTC	CASSDSRSREGYNEQFF
TRBJ2-2	TRBD2	NA	TRBV25-1	TGTGCCAGCAGTAGTAGGCGGGAGACCGGGGAGCTGTTTTTT	CASSSRRETGELFF
TRBJ2-7	NA	NA	TRBV5-1	TGCGCCAGCAGCCCAACCCCCAGAGGAATTTACGAGCAGTACTTC	CASSPTPRGIYEQYF
TRBJ2-5	TRBD1	NA	TRBV19	TGTGCCAGTAGAAGGACAGGGAGTGAGACCCAGTACTTC	CASRRTGSETQYF
TRBJ2-3	TRBD2	NA	TRBV4-1	TGCGCCAGCAGCCAAGAGGGACTAGCGGGAGGGCCAATAGATACGCAGTATTTT	CASSQEGLAGGPIDTQYF
TRBJ2-7	TRBD1	NA	TRBV4-1	TGCGCCAGCAGCCCCCCTCTGGGGACAGCCTCCTACGAGCAGTACTTC	CASSPPLGTASYEQYF
TRBJ1-1	NA	NA	TRBV7-9	TGTGCCAGCAGCTTAGCAGGGGGGAACACTGAAGCTTTCTTT	CASSLAGGNTEAFF
TRBJ2-5	TRBD2	NA	TRBV11-2	TGTGCCAGCAGCTCTAGCGGGAGAGGTCTCGGGGAGACCCAGTACTTC	CASSSSGRGLGETQYF
TRBJ1-6	NA	once	TRBV27	TGTGCCAGCAGTTTACCCGGGGATAATTCACCCCTCCACTTT	CASSLPGDNSPLHF